These 19 T cell receptor beta chains originate from one sample sequenced in a study of T-cell memory formation after mild COVID-19. In TCRdb, the 5' RACE reads were re-called with MiXCR into one record per CDR3 protein. The sample holds fewer than 95,000 distinct CDR3 sequences, around an eighth seen once. What was sequenced was PBMCs or a T cell subset sorted from them (not recorded which). The origin of the receptors is an adult woman who had mild COVID-19 (a few samples of this study predate the infection). Cell type and time point are not known.

Only a few counts were recorded for this clonotype. This chain connects TRBV7-8 to TRBJ1-2; 9 bases line up with TRBD1. The length of the CDR3 is 17 residues. The V gene end was trimmed by 3 bases and the J gene end by 0 bases; junction bases not matched to a gene: 8. Germline lookup yields CDR1 SGHVS and CDR2 FQNEAQ. Here the CDR3 DNA reads TGTGCCAGCAGCTTGAATTACGGACAGGGGTCTAACTATGGCTACACCTTC. Translated, it gives CASSLNYGQGSNYGYTF. The full variable domain, rest sourced from reference TRBV7-8 and TRBJ1-2, is GAGVSQSPRYKVAKRGQDVALRCDPISGHVSLFWYQQALGQGPEFLTYFQNEAQLDKSGLPSDRFFAERPEGSVSTLKIQRTQQEDSAVYLCASSLNYGQGSNYGYTFGSGTRLTVV.

This chain uses TRBV20-1 with TRBJ2-7; 7 bases are shared with TRBD1. Per the germline V gene, CDR1 is DFQATT and CDR2 is SNEGSKA (reference sequence). J lost 6 bases, V lost 6 bases, and 17 bases had no gene match. The CDR3 covers 15 residues. CDR3: CSAPSLRQGWSEQYF. In DNA form, the CDR3 reads TGCAGTGCGCCCTCCCTGCGACAGGGCTGGAGCGAGCAGTACTTC.

The gene calls are TRBV11-2 and TRBJ2-7; no reliable D call. The CDR3 runs 12 residues. The V end lost 1 base, the J end lost 6 bases, and 7 bases lay between the germline ends. The germline V gene encodes CDR1 SGHAT and CDR2 FQNNGV. The CDR3 DNA follows: TGTGCCAGCAGCTTAGTCTTCAGCGAGCAGTACTTC. It is translated as CASSLVFSEQYF.

V and J are TRBV19 and TRBJ2-1, with D perhaps matching TRBD1 or TRBD2 (7 bases each). The CDR3 runs to 16 residues. Germline V CDR1 and CDR2: LNHDA, SQIVND (reference sequence). V lost 5 bases and J 7 bases, leaving 21 bases between the germline ends. The CDR3 nucleotides read TGTGCCAGTAGTCAGAAACAGGGGATCGGGAGGAATGAGCAGTTCTTC. Amino acid sequence: CASSQKQGIGRNEQFF.

This clonotype was found a few times. The rearrangement uses TRBV7-2 and TRBJ1-1, with 7 positions matching TRBD1. The germline gives CDR1 SGHTA, CDR2 FQGNSA. The CDR3 runs 15 residues. V dropped 5 bases and J dropped 0; count of bases not matched to a gene: 6. The CDR3 coding sequence is TGTGCCAGCAGCGAAACAGGGGCCCTGAACACTGAAGCTTTCTTT. Protein: CASSETGALNTEAFF.

This chain connects TRBV29-1 to TRBJ2-1; D is uncertain. The CDR3 totals 10 residues. The germline CDR1 and CDR2 sequences are SQVTM and ANQGSEA. With 6 bases removed from V and 10 bases from J, the gap between germline ends came to 10 bases. CDR3 in DNA: TGCAGCGTCTCCTGGACGGAGCAGTTCTTC. Translated: CSVSWTEQFF.

This chain links TRBV7-9 with TRBJ2-4; D not certain. V gave up 11 bases and J gave up 1 base, with 18 bases separating them. Germline loops: CDR1 SEHNR, CDR2 FQNEAQ (reference sequence). The CDR3 contains 15 residues. The CDR3 DNA sequence: TGTGCCTGCTCCTCTCCCCTCGGGGCCAAAAACATTCAGTACTTC. Translated, it gives CACSSPLGAKNIQYF.

This chain uses TRBV6-2 or TRBV6-3 with TRBJ2-5; perhaps TRBD2 as D (5 bases). V lost 4 bases and J lost 5, with 14 bases in between. Looked up from germline, CDR1 is MNHEY and CDR2 is SVGEGT. This CDR3 contains 14 residues. CDR3 loop: CASSSGLRAETQYF. The CDR3 DNA reads TGTGCCAGCAGTTCTGGACTCAGAGCGGAGACCCAGTACTTC.

This clonotype was found a few times. The rearrangement uses TRBV4-1 and TRBJ2-3, with D possibly matching TRBD2 (5 bases). With 0 bases removed from V and 4 bases from J, the gap between germline ends came to 14 bases. Germline loops: CDR1 MGHRA, CDR2 YSYEKL. This CDR3 has 16 amino acids. The CDR3 region has the DNA TGCGCCAGCAGCCAAGATCCCGGCGGGTCCCCAGATACGCAGTATTTT. It yields the protein CASSQDPGGSPDTQYF.

CDR3 DNA: TGCGCCAGCAGCCATCGGGGGAATGAGCAGTTCTTC. Translated: CASSHRGNEQFF. The gene calls are TRBV4-1 and TRBJ2-1; TRBD2 is a possible D gene (6 bases). Germline CDR1 reads MGHRA; CDR2 reads YSYEKL. Trimming removed 3 bases from V and 7 bases from J, with 7 bases in between. The CDR3 runs to 12 residues.

This clonotype was recorded a few times. The rearrangement links TRBV4-1 to TRBJ2-7; no clear D. The CDR3 runs to 14 residues. The germline V gene encodes CDR1 MGHRA and CDR2 YSYEKL. V lost 0 bases and J 3 bases, leaving 9 bases between the germline ends. The CDR3 DNA reads TGCGCCAGCAGCCAAGAAGGTTGGAGCTACGAGCAGTACTTC. It encodes CASSQEGWSYEQYF.

The chain couples TRBV29-1 to TRBJ2-7; TRBD2 might be the D (6 bases). The germline V gene has CDR1 SQVTM and CDR2 ANQGSEA. The V end lost 4 bases, the J end lost 0 bases, and 10 bases lay between the germline ends. The CDR3 has 13 residues. CDR3 sequence: CSVGSDYSYEQYF. The CDR3 bases are TGCAGCGTTGGGTCGGACTACTCCTACGAGCAGTACTTC.

V usage is TRBV6-5 and J usage is TRBJ2-6; unclear D gene. From germline, CDR1 is MNHEY and CDR2 SVGAGI. This CDR3 spans 14 amino acids. Trimming pared 4 bases from V and 3 bases from J, leaving 7 bases between. The CDR3 reads CASSFLGGANVLTF. The CDR3, as DNA: TGTGCCAGCAGTTTTCTAGGTGGGGCCAACGTCCTGACTTTC.

The chain employs TRBV7-9 and TRBJ2-1; D is possibly TRBD1 (5 bases). Trimming cost V 1 base and J 5 bases, with 18 bases left between them. Germline V CDR1 and CDR2: SEHNR, FQNEAQ (reference sequence). CDR3 length equals 17 residues. The chain's CDR3 is CASSLELSWGWDNEQFF. The CDR3 coding sequence is TGTGCCAGCAGCTTAGAGTTATCTTGGGGCTGGGACAATGAGCAGTTCTTC.

This clonotype was observed a handful of times. This chain links TRBV5-1 with TRBJ2-7, with D possibly being TRBD1 or TRBD2 (5 bases each). This CDR3 region has 14 residues. The germline V and J ends were trimmed by 1 base and 7 bases, with 15 bases remaining between them. Per germline, CDR1 SGHRS and CDR2 YFSETQ. Here the CDR3 DNA reads TGCGCCAGCAGCTTGCGGGGCCTTGGAGAAGAGCAGTACTTC. It yields the protein CASSLRGLGEEQYF.

CDR3 nucleotide sequence: TGTGCCAGCAGCTTCGACAGGAGGTCCTACGAGCAGTACTTC. Protein: CASSFDRRSYEQYF. The V call is TRBV5-6, the J call TRBJ2-7; a weak D match, TRBD1 (6 bases). The CDR3 has 14 residues. V was shortened by 2 bases and J by 1 base, with 10 bases between the two germline ends. In germline, CDR1 is SGHDT, CDR2 YYEEEE.

This rearrangement joins TRBV12-3 or TRBV12-4 to TRBJ2-7; D is ambiguous. The length of the CDR3 is 14 residues. Trimming cost V 6 bases and J 2 bases, with 14 bases left between them. CDR3 amino acids: CASSPFLSPYEQYF. The CDR3 DNA reads as TGTGCCAGCAGCCCTTTTCTATCCCCCTACGAGCAGTACTTC.

A few counts support this clonotype. The V and J genes are TRBV29-1 and TRBJ1-1, with 10 bases matching TRBD1. The CDR3 runs to 12 residues. Germline V gene lookup returns CDR1 SQVTM and CDR2 ANQGSEA. The V segment lost 1 base and the J segment 11 bases; nucleotides outside the gene matches: 4. CDR3 loop: CSVEGGQGGAFF. CDR3 coding DNA: TGCAGCGTTGAAGGAGGACAGGGGGGGGCTTTCTTT.

This clonotype has a handful of counts. The gene calls are TRBV3-1 and TRBJ2-7; the match to TRBD2 covers 10 bases. Looked up from germline, CDR1 is LGHDT and CDR2 is YNNKEL (reference sequence). CDR3 length equals 15 residues. The V gene end was trimmed by 4 bases and the J gene end by 3 bases; junction bases not matched to a gene: 6. CDR3 region: CASSPRTSGVYEQYF. In DNA form, the CDR3 reads TGTGCCAGCAGCCCTCGGACTAGCGGAGTCTACGAGCAGTACTTC.